Following are 16 T cell receptor beta chains from one sample sequenced in a study of T cell repertoires in ileal Crohn's disease. TCRdb's table, derived via immunoSEQ multiplex PCR, lists solely in-frame clones and lacks some. Here the sample spans tens of thousands of clones, about 81% being singletons. The specimen sequenced was ileal tissue. All receptors come from an adult with Crohn's disease.

The chain is built from TRBV18 and TRBJ1-4; D gene unclear. This CDR3 is built from 14 residues. Germline assignment: CDR1 KGHSH and CDR2 LQKENI. The V gene lost 3 bases and the J gene lost 8 bases, with 13 bases spanning the gap. The CDR3 DNA reads as TGTGCCAGCTCACCTCCTCCAGGCGGGGAAAAACTGTTTTTT. This gives the protein CASSPPPGGEKLFF.

The chain couples TRBV7-2 to TRBJ1-1; 7 bases are a match to TRBD1. The CDR3 totals 14 residues. Trimming at V came to 4 bases and at J to 6 bases, leaving 8 bases not matched to a gene. From germline, CDR1 is SGHTA and CDR2 FQGNSA. In DNA form, the CDR3 reads TGTGCCAGCAGCTCACAGGGGAGGATAGCTGAAGCTTTCTTT. It yields the protein CASSSQGRIAEAFF.

The chain combines TRBV7-9 with TRBJ2-7; 7 nucleotides agree with TRBD1. Germline assignment: CDR1 SEHNR and CDR2 FQNEAQ (reference sequence). CDR3 length equals 14 residues. The V gene end was trimmed by 5 bases and the J gene end by 2 bases; junction bases not matched to a gene: 6. This CDR3 is CASSGRQGTYEQYF. DNA for the CDR3: TGTGCCAGCAGCGGTAGACAGGGTACCTACGAGCAGTACTTC.

The chain employs TRBV27 and TRBJ2-3; perhaps TRBD1 as D (6 bases). CDR1 is MNHEY and CDR2 is SMNVEV in the germline V gene (reference sequence). V was cut by 4 bases and J by 6 bases, with 17 bases left in between. The CDR3 length is 15 residues. CDR3 bases: TGTGCCAGCAGTTCACAGGGAGTAGTATGGGATACGCAGTATTTT. The encoded protein is CASSSQGVVWDTQYF.

The chain combines TRBV18 with TRBJ2-1; 9 bases are a match to TRBD1. The CDR3 covers 14 residues. The germline gives CDR1 KGHSH, CDR2 LQKENI. V lost 4 bases to trimming and J lost 12 bases; unmatched junction nucleotides: 10. CDR3: CASSREDRGSVQFF. CDR3 DNA sequence: TGTGCCAGCTCACGGGAGGACAGGGGTAGTGTGCAGTTCTTC.

V is TRBV6-6 and J is TRBJ2-7, with a possible D match to TRBD1 (5 bases). The length of the CDR3 is 15 residues. Germline V gene data show CDR1 as MNHNY and CDR2 as SVGAGI (reference sequence). The V end lost 6 bases, the J end lost 2 bases, and 17 bases lay between the germline ends. This CDR3 is CASSSPRVLPYEQYF. The DNA of the CDR3 is TGTGCCAGCAGCAGCCCCAGGGTTTTACCCTACGAGCAGTACTTC.

The genes are TRBV25-1 and TRBJ1-2; D possibly corresponds to TRBD1 (5 bases). The CDR3 has 12 amino acids. The germline V gene has CDR1 MGHDK and CDR2 SYGVNS. The V end was cut by 4 bases, the J end by 8 bases, with 11 bases between. CDR3 region: CASSGGVGGYTF. In DNA form, the CDR3 reads TGTGCCAGCAGTGGGGGGGTGGGCGGCTACACCTTC.

This clone has just a few counts. The chain carries TRBV25-1 and TRBJ1-2; no clear D. V shed 3 bases and J shed 4 bases, with 6 bases lying between them. Germline V gene data show CDR1 as MGHDK and CDR2 as SYGVNS. The CDR3 runs to 12 residues. The CDR3 sequence: CASSDRAYGYTF. CDR3 sequence (DNA): TGTGCCAGCAGTGATCGAGCCTATGGCTACACCTTC.

The chain carries TRBV7-2 and TRBJ1-1; 7 nucleotides line up with TRBD1. The junction had 8 bases not matched to a gene; V was cut back by 1 base and J by 6 bases. CDR1 and CDR2 (germline): SGHTA, FQGNSA. This CDR3 has 15 residues. DNA for the CDR3: TGTGCCAGCAGCTTAGTGGAGGGGGCGAAGGCTGAAGCTTTCTTT. Protein: CASSLVEGAKAEAFF.

V and J are TRBV19 and TRBJ1-2; D perhaps matches TRBD1 (5 bases). V gave up 3 bases and J gave up 3 bases, with 11 bases separating them. Germline lookup yields CDR1 LNHDA and CDR2 SQIVND (reference sequence). CDR3 size: 14 residues. CDR3 protein: CASSIWDFHYGYTF. CDR3 DNA sequence: TGTGCCAGTAGTATTTGGGACTTCCACTATGGCTACACCTTC.

The chain couples TRBV19 to TRBJ2-1, with TRBD2 matching 8 bases. CDR3 size: 14 residues. The V segment lost 3 bases and the J segment 7 bases; nucleotides outside the gene matches: 5. The germline CDR1 and CDR2 sequences are LNHDA and SQIVND (reference sequence). This chain's CDR3 is CASSMTGGHNEQFF. The CDR3 DNA sequence: TGTGCCAGTAGTATGACGGGGGGGCATAATGAGCAGTTCTTC.

The table lists this clone with a few counts. CDR3 DNA: TGTGCCATCAGTGAGGCGGTGACTAGGAATGAGCAGTTCTTC. The encoded protein is CAISEAVTRNEQFF. The chain carries TRBV10-3 and TRBJ2-1; D perhaps matches TRBD2 (6 bases). The CDR3 runs 14 residues. The germline CDR1 and CDR2 sequences are ENHRY and SYGVKD. V was clipped by 2 bases and J by 7 bases, with 12 bases between them.

The genes are TRBV7-9 and TRBJ2-5; TRBD2 aligns across 8 bases. The V gene end was trimmed by 3 bases and the J gene end by 5 bases; junction bases not matched to a gene: 14. This CDR3 is 17 amino acids long. Germline V gene data show CDR1 as SEHNR and CDR2 as FQNEAQ (reference sequence). The CDR3 bases are TGTGCCAGCAGCTTCCGCCCGTTTAGCGGGATCGGGGAGACCCAGTACTTC. Translated: CASSFRPFSGIGETQYF. Combining the CDR3 with reference TRBV7-9 and TRBJ2-5 gives the whole variable domain DTGVSQNPRHKITKRGQNVTFRCDPISEHNRLYWYRQTLGQGPEFLTYFQNEAQLEKSRLLSDRFSAERPKGSFSTLEIQRTEQGDSAMYLCASSFRPFSGIGETQYFGPGTRLLVL.

This clone came up a few times. The chain links TRBV5-8 to TRBJ1-5; D gene unclear. V was shortened by 0 bases and J by 7 bases, with 11 bases between the two germline ends. The length of the CDR3 is 14 residues. Germline V gene data show CDR1 as SGHTS and CDR2 as YDEGEE. CDR3 sequence: CASSLAGSGQPQHF. CDR3 bases: TGTGCCAGCAGCTTGGCGGGCTCGGGGCAGCCCCAGCATTTT.

Only one count was recorded for this clone. The chain employs TRBV5-1 and TRBJ2-1, with TRBD2 matching over 7 bases. CDR3 length: 17 residues. CDR1 and CDR2 (germline): SGHRS, YFSETQ. With V trimmed by 0 bases and J by 5 bases, 11 bases remained unmatched. The CDR3 nucleotides read TGCGCCAGCAGCTTGGCCAAGGTAAGGCTAGCGGACAATGAGCAGTTCTTC. Its translation: CASSLAKVRLADNEQFF.

This clone appeared a single time. This chain links TRBV25-1 with TRBJ2-3; 8 positions agree with TRBD1. V lost 0 bases, J lost 6 bases, and 11 bases stayed unmatched. Per the germline V gene, CDR1 is MGHDK and CDR2 is SYGVNS. The CDR3 consists of 17 residues. The CDR3 protein is CASSEYETGQGGDTQYF. The CDR3 coding sequence is TGTGCCAGCAGTGAATACGAAACAGGACAGGGTGGTGATACGCAGTATTTT.